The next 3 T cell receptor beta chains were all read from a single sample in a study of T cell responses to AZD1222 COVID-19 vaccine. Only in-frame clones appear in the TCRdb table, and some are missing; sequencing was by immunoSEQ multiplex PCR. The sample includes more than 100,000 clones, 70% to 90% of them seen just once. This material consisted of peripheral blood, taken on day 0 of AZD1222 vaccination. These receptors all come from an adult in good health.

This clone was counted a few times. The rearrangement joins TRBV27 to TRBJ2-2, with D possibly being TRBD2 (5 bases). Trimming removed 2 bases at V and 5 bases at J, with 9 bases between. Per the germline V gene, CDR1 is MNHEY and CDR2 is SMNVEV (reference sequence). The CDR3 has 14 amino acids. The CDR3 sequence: CASSLGWTTGELFF. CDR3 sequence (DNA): TGTGCCAGCAGTTTAGGGTGGACTACCGGGGAGCTGTTTTTT.

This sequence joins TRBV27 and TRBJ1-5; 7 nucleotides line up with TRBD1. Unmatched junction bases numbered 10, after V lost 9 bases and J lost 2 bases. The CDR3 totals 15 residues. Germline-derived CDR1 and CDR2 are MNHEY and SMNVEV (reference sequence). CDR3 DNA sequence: TGTGCCAGTTCCGCCTTGGGGACAGGCAATCAGCCCCAGCATTTT. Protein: CASSALGTGNQPQHF.

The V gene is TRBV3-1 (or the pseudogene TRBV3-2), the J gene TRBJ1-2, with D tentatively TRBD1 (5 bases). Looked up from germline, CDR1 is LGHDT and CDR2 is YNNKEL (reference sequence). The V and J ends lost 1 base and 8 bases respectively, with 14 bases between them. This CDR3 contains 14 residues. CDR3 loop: CASSQAPGTEGYTF. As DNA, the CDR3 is TGTGCCAGCAGCCAAGCCCCAGGGACGGAGGGCTACACCTTC.